One sample yielded the 15 T cell receptor beta chains listed below, sequenced in a study of cytomegalovirus exposure and HLA in healthy donors. The PCR was carried out with 60 Vbeta primers and 13 Jbeta primers. TCRdb's table, derived via immunoSEQ multiplex PCR, lists solely in-frame clones and lacks some. The sample shows around 150,000 clones, about 85% of them seen only once. The sample taken for sequencing was PBMCs. The origin of the receptors is a young man in good health and CMV-seropositive.

The chain uses TRBV6-1 and TRBJ2-2, with D possibly being TRBD1 (5 bases). There are 12 residues in the CDR3. V was clipped by 6 bases and J by 6 bases, with 8 bases between them. The V gene's germline CDR1 is MNHNS and CDR2 SASEGT. The CDR3 sequence is CASSWGSGELFF. In DNA form, the CDR3 reads TGTGCCAGCAGCTGGGGCTCCGGGGAGCTGTTTTTT.

The chain uses TRBV10-2 and TRBJ1-1, with D perhaps TRBD1 (6 bases). This CDR3 has 16 residues. In germline, CDR1 is WSHSY, CDR2 SAAADI. V shed 4 bases and J shed 1 base, with 16 bases lying between them. CDR3 in amino acids: CASSVGARQANTEAFF. DNA of the CDR3: TGCGCCAGCAGTGTAGGGGCAAGACAGGCGAACACTGAAGCTTTCTTT.

V is TRBV6-5 and J is TRBJ2-1, with D perhaps matching TRBD1 (6 bases). V dropped 8 bases and J dropped 10 bases, with 15 bases sitting between them. This CDR3 has 12 residues. CDR1 and CDR2 from the germline V gene are MNHEY and SVGAGI. CDR3 nucleotide sequence: TGTGCCAGCGGGGGCGGCCTGGGGGAGCAGTTCTTC. Its protein product is CASGGGLGEQFF.

V usage is TRBV5-4 and J usage is TRBJ1-2; TRBD1 matches at 10 bases. Germline values: CDR1 SGHNT, CDR2 YYREEE (reference sequence). Trimming took 0 bases from V and 4 from J; bases not matched to a gene: 6. The CDR3 totals 16 residues. The CDR3 is CASSLAGTGESYGYTF. Written as DNA, the CDR3 is TGTGCCAGCAGCTTGGCCGGGACAGGGGAGAGCTATGGCTACACCTTC. The full variable domain, in which reference TRBV5-4 and TRBJ1-2 provide the parts outside the CDR3, is ETGVTQSPTHLIKTRGQQVTLRCSSQSGHNTVSWYQQALGQGPQFIFQYYREEENGRGNFPPRFSGLQFPNYSSELNVNALELDDSALYLCASSLAGTGESYGYTFGSGTRLTVV.

This clone was counted once. The CDR3 protein is CASSELGGKTGELFF. CDR3 sequence (DNA): TGTGCCAGCAGTGAACTCGGAGGAAAAACCGGGGAGCTGTTTTTT. The J gene is TRBJ2-2, the V gene TRBV25-1; tentatively, D is TRBD2 (5 bases). The CDR3 length is 15 residues. V shed 2 bases and J shed 5 bases, with 12 bases lying between them. The germline CDR1 and CDR2 sequences are MGHDK and SYGVNS.

J is TRBJ2-7 and V is TRBV7-2; 8 nucleotides align to TRBD1. This CDR3 has 15 amino acids. CDR1 and CDR2 from the germline V gene are SGHTA and FQGNSA. Trimming at V came to 0 bases and at J to 2 bases, leaving 3 bases not matched to a gene. For the CDR3, the DNA is TGTGCCAGCAGCTTAGCCAAGGACAGGGCCTACGAGCAGTACTTC. It specifies CASSLAKDRAYEQYF. Looking up the rest from reference TRBV7-2 and TRBJ2-7 gives the full variable domain: GAGVSQSPSNKVTEKGKDVELRCDPISGHTALYWYRQSLGQGLEFLIYFQGNSAPDKSGLPSDRFSAERTGGSVSTLTIQRTQQEDSAVYLCASSLAKDRAYEQYFGPGTRLTVT.

The V gene is TRBV4-3, the J gene TRBJ2-7; perhaps TRBD2 as D (6 bases). The V gene's germline CDR1 is LGHNA and CDR2 YSLEER. This CDR3 is 16 amino acids long. V lost 0 bases, J lost 0 bases, and 12 bases lay in between. CDR3 sequence: CASSQDRAGSSYEQYF. The CDR3 DNA follows: TGCGCCAGCAGCCAAGATCGGGCGGGGAGCTCCTACGAGCAGTACTTC.

The chain employs TRBV11-2 and TRBJ2-1, with a weak D call TRBD2 (5 bases). CDR1 SGHAT and CDR2 FQNNGV come from the germline V gene. The CDR3 has 14 residues. Trimming left V 8 bases short and J 4 bases short, with 15 bases between. Written as DNA, the CDR3 is TGTGCCAGCGGGCGGACTCCTGCATACAATGAGCAGTTCTTC. Amino acid sequence: CASGRTPAYNEQFF.

V gene TRBV5-1 combines with J gene TRBJ2-5; weak D call: TRBD1 (5 bases). The CDR3 is 13 residues long. Per germline, CDR1 SGHRS and CDR2 YFSETQ. V lost 0 bases and J 7 bases, leaving 10 bases between the germline ends. The CDR3 DNA sequence: TGCGCCAGCAGCTTGGATTACCAGGGGACCCAGTACTTC. It codes for CASSLDYQGTQYF.

The chain uses TRBV15 and TRBJ1-5, with TRBD1 as a possible D gene (5 bases). V was clipped by 0 bases and J by 7 bases, with 7 bases between them. The CDR3 consists of 13 residues. Germline V gives CDR1 LNHNV, CDR2 YYDKDF (reference sequence). The CDR3 DNA sequence: TGTGCCACCAGCAGAGATAGGGGACAGCCCCAGCATTTT. Translating it yields CATSRDRGQPQHF.

This chain uses TRBV5-3 with TRBJ1-5; the D gene is possibly TRBD1 (6 bases). TRBV5-3 is recorded as an ORF, its role being uncertain. Trimming removed 4 bases from V and 3 bases from J, with 17 bases in between. There are 16 residues in the CDR3. The CDR3 DNA reads TGTGCCAGAAGCCGACAACCGGGACATTACAATCAGCCCCAGCATTTT. Its translation: CARSRQPGHYNQPQHF.

The chain joins TRBV11-1 to TRBJ1-2, with 9 bases that match TRBD1. The J segment lost 4 bases and the V segment lost 5 bases, leaving 11 bases of the junction unmatched. CDR3 length equals 16 residues. Per the germline V gene, CDR1 is SGHAT and CDR2 is FQDESV (reference sequence). CDR3 sequence: CASSPGQGRLGYGYTF. DNA of the CDR3: TGTGCCAGCAGCCCCGGACAGGGGCGCCTTGGCTATGGCTACACCTTC. The full variable domain, with the rest looked up from reference TRBV11-1 and TRBJ1-2, is EAEVAQSPRYKITEKSQAVAFWCDPISGHATLYWYRQILGQGPELLVQFQDESVVDDSQLPKDRFSAERLKGVDSTLKIQPAELGDSAMYLCASSPGQGRLGYGYTFGSGTRLTVV.

The chain couples TRBV27 to TRBJ2-5; maybe TRBD1 (6 bases). The CDR3 runs to 16 residues. V shed 5 bases and J shed 1 base, with 17 bases lying between them. Germline V gene lookup returns CDR1 MNHEY and CDR2 SMNVEV (reference sequence). Here the CDR3 reads CASSPRAGAVQETQYF. The CDR3 DNA sequence: TGTGCCAGCAGTCCAAGGGCAGGGGCCGTCCAAGAGACCCAGTACTTC.

The rearrangement uses TRBV29-1 and TRBJ2-2; D is uncertain. Trimming pared 6 bases from V and 5 bases from J, leaving 10 bases between. The CDR3 consists of 12 residues. The germline V gene encodes CDR1 SQVTM and CDR2 ANQGSEA. CDR3 bases: TGCAGCGTATTACTCGGGACCGGGGAGCTGTTTTTT. It translates to CSVLLGTGELFF.

V and J are TRBV12-5 and TRBJ1-6; a weak D match, TRBD1 (6 bases). The CDR3 spans 15 residues. Germline CDR1 reads LGHNT; CDR2 reads FRNRAP. V lost 0 bases and J 10 bases, leaving 13 bases between the germline ends. CDR3 DNA sequence: TGTGCTAGTGGTTTGGTACAGGCAGGGGCCTCACCCCTCCACTTT. It translates to CASGLVQAGASPLHF.